Below are 24 T cell receptor beta chains sequenced from a single sample in a study of OX40 agonist ivuxolimab in advanced cancers. Clones were read by immunoSEQ multiplex PCR, and TCRdb kept only the in-frame ones, dropping some. This table has about 110,000 clones, roughly nine tenths appearing once. The specimen comprised CD4+ or CD8+ T cells sorted from blood, sampled in a trial of the OX40 agonist ivuxolimab. Every receptor here comes from an adult with an advanced solid tumor such as melanoma, head and neck, liver or kidney cancer.

The chain has TRBV19 and TRBJ1-1, with TRBD1 as a possible D gene (6 bases). Germline-derived CDR1 and CDR2 are LNHDA and SQIVND (reference sequence). V lost 6 bases and J lost 4, with 15 bases in between. The CDR3 sequence is 14 residues long. CDR3 sequence (DNA): TGTGCCAGTAGACAACAGGGAGGACTCACTGAAGCTTTCTTT. Protein product: CASRQQGGLTEAFF.

This sequence joins TRBV30 and TRBJ2-2, with 7 positions matching TRBD2. Germline V gives CDR1 GTSNPN, CDR2 SVGIG (reference sequence). The CDR3 contains 14 residues. Trimming took 3 bases from V and 5 from J; bases not matched to a gene: 6. The CDR3 sequence is CAWRGRAGTGELFF. CDR3 nucleotide sequence: TGTGCCTGGAGAGGGAGGGCAGGAACCGGGGAGCTGTTTTTT.

The chain carries TRBV9 and TRBJ1-1; 10 positions agree with TRBD1. The CDR3 spans 16 residues. Per germline, CDR1 SGDLS and CDR2 YYNGEE. The V gene end was trimmed by 2 bases and the J gene end by 4 bases; junction bases not matched to a gene: 8. This CDR3 is CASSVFPRDRGTEAFF. The CDR3 coding sequence is TGTGCCAGCAGCGTGTTCCCCCGGGACAGGGGCACTGAAGCTTTCTTT.

The J gene is TRBJ2-2, the V gene TRBV27; 10 nucleotides agree with TRBD2. CDR3 size: 18 residues. V gave up 2 bases and J gave up 4 bases; unmatched junction bases: 10. CDR1 and CDR2 from the germline V gene are MNHEY and SMNVEV (reference sequence). The CDR3 here is CASSLISSGSDGTGELFF. CDR3 nucleotides: TGTGCCAGCAGTTTAATCTCTAGCGGGAGTGACGGCACCGGGGAGCTGTTTTTT.

The genes are TRBV2 and TRBJ1-1; possibly TRBD1 for D (6 bases). This CDR3 comprises 12 residues. Germline lookup yields CDR1 SNHLY and CDR2 FYNNEI. V shed 5 bases and J shed 5 bases, with 9 bases lying between them. The chain's CDR3 is CASSSQGTEAFF. As DNA, the CDR3 is TGTGCCAGCAGTTCCCAGGGGACTGAAGCTTTCTTT. Full variable domain (missing parts from reference TRBV2 and TRBJ1-1): EPEVTQTPSHQVTQMGQEVILRCVPISNHLYFYWYRQILGQKVEFLVSFYNNEISEKSEIFDDQFSVERPDGSNFTLKIRSTKLEDSAMYFCASSSQGTEAFFGQGTRLTVV.

Here the CDR3 DNA reads TGTGCCAGTAGTATAGCTGCAGGTAATCAGCCCCAGCATTTT. Amino acid sequence: CASSIAAGNQPQHF. This chain connects TRBV19 to TRBJ1-5; D call uncertain. Trimming shortened V by 1 base and J by 4 bases, and 8 bases separated the two germline ends. Germline CDR1 LNHDA, CDR2 SQIVND (reference sequence). The CDR3 totals 14 residues.

The rearrangement joins TRBV15 to TRBJ2-3; the match to TRBD2 covers 8 bases. With 3 bases clipped from V and 1 base from J, the junction kept 3 bases outside the gene matches. Per the germline V gene, CDR1 is LNHNV and CDR2 is YYDKDF (reference sequence). The CDR3 is 15 amino acids. This CDR3 is CATSSKTSGTDTQYF. In DNA, the CDR3 is TGTGCCACCAGCAGTAAGACTAGCGGCACAGATACGCAGTATTTT.

The chain joins TRBV27 to TRBJ2-2; D perhaps matches TRBD1 (5 bases). This CDR3 has 16 residues. From germline, CDR1 is MNHEY and CDR2 SMNVEV (reference sequence). V lost 3 bases, J lost 2 bases, and 13 bases lay in between. The CDR3 bases are TGTGCCAGCAGTTTCTCTGGGGCCATAAACACCGGGGAGCTGTTTTTT. Its protein is CASSFSGAINTGELFF.

The chain uses TRBV9 and TRBJ1-1, with D unresolved. CDR1 and CDR2 (germline): SGDLS, YYNGEE. The CDR3 is made up of 13 amino acids. Trimming pared 1 base from V and 7 bases from J, leaving 11 bases between. CDR3 in amino acids: CASSVQGIGEAFF. The DNA for the CDR3 is TGTGCCAGCAGCGTACAAGGGATTGGTGAAGCTTTCTTT.

The chain carries TRBV30 and TRBJ2-3, with a tentative D call TRBD2 (6 bases). V lost 0 bases, J lost 3 bases, and 19 bases lay in between. The CDR3 runs 17 residues. From germline, CDR1 is GTSNPN and CDR2 SVGIG (reference sequence). The chain's CDR3 is CAWSVRTSRAYTDTQYF. DNA for the CDR3: TGTGCCTGGAGTGTACGAACTAGCCGGGCTTATACAGATACGCAGTATTTT. The full variable domain, its missing parts supplied by reference TRBV30 and TRBJ2-3, is SQTIHQWPATLVQPVGSPLSLECTVEGTSNPNLYWYRQAAGRGLQLLFYSVGIGQISSEVPQNLSASRPQDRQFILSSKKLLLSDSGFYLCAWSVRTSRAYTDTQYFGPGTRLTVL.

The chain has TRBV30 and TRBJ2-3; D is possibly TRBD1 (5 bases). With 1 base removed from V and 0 bases from J, the gap between germline ends came to 11 bases. Looked up from germline, CDR1 is GTSNPN and CDR2 is SVGIG (reference sequence). The CDR3 length is 15 residues. The CDR3 region has the DNA TGTGCCTGGAGTGGGACAAGACCTAGCACAGATACGCAGTATTTT. Translation: CAWSGTRPSTDTQYF.

The rearrangement uses TRBV7-8 and TRBJ2-1; D not resolved. CDR1 is SGHVS and CDR2 is FQNEAQ in the germline V gene. The CDR3 covers 17 residues. Trimming took 0 bases from V and 0 from J, leaving 12 bases between them. CDR3 loop: CASSLATGKYSYNEQFF. Written as DNA, the CDR3 is TGTGCCAGCAGCTTAGCGACGGGCAAATACTCCTACAATGAGCAGTTCTTC.

J is TRBJ1-2 and V is TRBV5-1; 7 bases match TRBD1. The trim removed 4 bases at V and 8 bases at J, leaving 14 bases unmatched. Germline loops: CDR1 SGHRS, CDR2 YFSETQ. This CDR3 spans 15 amino acids. Here the CDR3 reads CASSRDGTANRGYTF. The CDR3 nucleotides read TGCGCCAGCAGCCGGGACGGGACAGCCAATCGAGGCTACACCTTC.

The chain is built from TRBV19 and TRBJ1-5; a possible D gene is TRBD1 (6 bases). This CDR3 is 17 amino acids long. CDR1 and CDR2 (germline): LNHDA, SQIVND (reference sequence). Trimming removed 7 bases at V and 7 bases at J, with 26 bases between. The CDR3 loop reads CASTSLGGPGAKQPQHF. The CDR3 nucleotides read TGTGCCAGTACTTCACTGGGGGGGCCGGGGGCAAAGCAGCCCCAGCATTTT.

This clone was found a few times. This sequence joins TRBV5-4 and TRBJ1-2; D perhaps matches TRBD1 (6 bases). Germline V gene data show CDR1 as SGHNT and CDR2 as YYREEE (reference sequence). The length of the CDR3 is 15 residues. The ends were cut back, 4 bases at V and 5 bases at J, with 18 bases in the middle. Here the CDR3 DNA reads TGTGCCAGCAGCCCCGGGGGCAGGGAGTGGTATGGCTACACCTTC. Protein: CASSPGGREWYGYTF. Supplemented by reference TRBV5-4 and TRBJ1-2, the full variable domain reads ETGVTQSPTHLIKTRGQQVTLRCSSQSGHNTVSWYQQALGQGPQFIFQYYREEENGRGNFPPRFSGLQFPNYSSELNVNALELDDSALYLCASSPGGREWYGYTFGSGTRLTVV.

This chain connects TRBV9 to TRBJ1-6, with D perhaps matching TRBD1 (5 bases). CDR1 and CDR2 from the germline V gene are SGDLS and YYNGEE. The CDR3 has 15 amino acids. Trimming took 0 bases from V and 6 from J, leaving 10 bases between them. The CDR3 loop reads CASSVGGGFNSPLHF. In DNA form, the CDR3 reads TGTGCCAGCAGCGTAGGGGGCGGCTTTAATTCACCCCTCCACTTT.

V is TRBV6-4 and J is TRBJ1-1; perhaps TRBD1 as D (6 bases). The germline CDR1 and CDR2 sequences are MRHNA and SNTAGT. The CDR3 is made up of 13 amino acids. Trimming took off 5 bases at V and 4 bases at J, with 11 bases between the two ends. The CDR3 nucleotides read TGTGCCAGCAGTCAACAGGGTGGCACTGAAGCTTTCTTT. As protein: CASSQQGGTEAFF.

The chain carries TRBV27 and TRBJ1-2, with D possibly TRBD1 on 5 matching bases. V gave up 2 bases and J gave up 8 bases, with 12 bases separating them. Germline-derived CDR1 and CDR2 are MNHEY and SMNVEV (reference sequence). There are 13 residues in the CDR3. In nucleotides, the CDR3 is TGTGCCAGCAGTTTAGGTCAGGGTGGAGGCTACACCTTC. It is translated as CASSLGQGGGYTF.

This chain links TRBV2 with TRBJ1-1; D ambiguous. The germline V gene has CDR1 SNHLY and CDR2 FYNNEI. The CDR3 covers 12 residues. In DNA form, the CDR3 reads TGTGCTACCGGGGTCCTGAACACTGAAGCTTTCTTT. Translating gives CATGVLNTEAFF.

The chain uses TRBV30 and TRBJ1-6; D not certain. CDR1 and CDR2 from the germline V gene are GTSNPN and SVGIG (reference sequence). Trimming shortened V by 3 bases and J by 9 bases, and 15 bases separated the two germline ends. This CDR3 comprises 14 residues. CDR3 DNA: TGTGCCTGGAGCGGGGATTTTTATGGTTCACCCCTCCACTTT. Translated, it gives CAWSGDFYGSPLHF.

This chain joins TRBV10-3 and TRBJ1-5; D uncertain. The germline CDR1 and CDR2 sequences are ENHRY and SYGVKD. This CDR3 contains 16 residues. Trimming left V 0 bases short and J 1 base short, with 10 bases between. CDR3 DNA: TGTGCCATCAGTGAGTCAGGAGGGTTCAGCAATCAGCCCCAGCATTTT. This codes for CAISESGGFSNQPQHF.

The chain links TRBV11-3 to TRBJ2-7; 9 nucleotides agree with TRBD1. The CDR3 has 15 residues. V was pared by 1 base and J by 5 bases, with 6 bases of the junction left unmatched. From germline, CDR1 is SGHNT and CDR2 YENEEA. The DNA for the CDR3 is TGTGCCAGCAGCTTAGGAGGACAGGGGATCCACGAGCAGTACTTC. As protein: CASSLGGQGIHEQYF.

The genes are TRBV30 and TRBJ2-3; 11 bases are shared with TRBD2. Trimming removed 2 bases from V and 5 bases from J; junction bases left unmatched: 3. This CDR3 is built from 14 residues. The germline gives CDR1 GTSNPN, CDR2 SVGIG (reference sequence). The CDR3 bases are TGTGCCTGGAGTAAACTAGCGGGGGTAGATACGCAGTATTTT. This gives the protein CAWSKLAGVDTQYF.

The V gene is TRBV5-1, the J gene TRBJ2-1; perhaps D is TRBD1 or TRBD2 (7 bases each). CDR1 is SGHRS and CDR2 is YFSETQ in the germline V gene. The CDR3 spans 18 residues. V was trimmed by 4 bases and J by 0 bases, leaving 20 bases between them. CDR3 protein: CASSRRGGGEGSYNEQFF. The DNA for the CDR3 is TGCGCCAGCAGCCGCCGGGGAGGGGGCGAGGGCTCCTACAATGAGCAGTTCTTC. The full variable domain, in which reference TRBV5-1 and TRBJ2-1 provide the parts outside the CDR3, is KAGVTQTPRYLIKTRGQQVTLSCSPISGHRSVSWYQQTPGQGLQFLFEYFSETQRNKGNFPGRFSGRQFSNSRSEMNVSTLELGDSALYLCASSRRGGGEGSYNEQFFGPGTRLTVL.